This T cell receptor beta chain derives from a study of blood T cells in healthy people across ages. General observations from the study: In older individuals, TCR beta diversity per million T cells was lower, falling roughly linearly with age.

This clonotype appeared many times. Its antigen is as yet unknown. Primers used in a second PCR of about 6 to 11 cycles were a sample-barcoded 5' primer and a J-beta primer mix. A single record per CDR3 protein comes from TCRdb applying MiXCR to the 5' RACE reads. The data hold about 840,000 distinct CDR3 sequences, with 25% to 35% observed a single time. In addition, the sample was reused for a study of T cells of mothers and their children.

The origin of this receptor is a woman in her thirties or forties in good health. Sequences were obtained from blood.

CDR3: CASSDSQQSGKKYF. The CDR3 DNA reads TGTGCCAGCAGTGACTCGCAGCAATCTGGAAAAAAGTACTTC. This chain uses TRBV6-4 with TRBJ2-4; D is unclear. Trimming took 0 bases from V and 14 from J, leaving 17 bases between them. This CDR3 region has 14 residues. Germline V gene sequence: CDR1 MRHNA, CDR2 SNTAGT.